This paragraph reports one T cell receptor (beta chain). This clonotype was observed at least ten times. Which antigen it targets is not known. Base qualities are not provided; no much larger clone lies one nucleotide away. This entry belongs to a study of response to subunit inactivated influenza vaccine (dated 2018 in TCRdb). Study-wide context: To follow how T cells responded to a trivalent subunit inactivated influenza vaccine, the researchers relied on deep quantitative profiling of the T cell receptor repertoire.

Study-wide findings and limitations: The authors proposed that each seasonal influenza vaccination may bring in only a limited number of new T cells.

The CDR3 numbers 15 residues from cysteine through phenylalanine. The CDR3 DNA has 45 bases and is translated from base 1. Between the V and J ends, shortened by 1 base and 3 bases respectively, the junction contains 11 bases. Libraries were constructed by RT-PCR. Sequencing relied on an Illumina HiSeq 2500. Using fastp trimming at Q25 and MiXCR clonotype assembly, TCRdb reanalyzed the public sequencing data and kept in-frame beta chains. One record per CDR3 amino acid sequence lists the most common genes and DNA. The sample records about 570,000 distinct CDR3 sequences, around 11% of which are singletons. About 11% of the sample belongs to the ten largest clones. These sequences were also reported in another study, on T cells expressing NK-cell markers. The second study's authors report: 5'RACE template switching, by which a universal primer site and unique molecular identifiers were added, was used to make TCR beta cDNA libraries. TCR beta-chain repertoires were profiled in sorted CD3+CD56+NKG2C+, CD3+CD56+NKG2C- and CD3+CD56-NKG2C+ T-cell subsets from about 8 donors. Seven of the eight sequenced donors were HCMV-seropositive and one was HCMV-seronegative. To restrict sorting to alphabetaTCR-expressing T cells, an anti-gammadeltaTCR antibody was added in several experiments. In about six donors, the dominant CD3+CD56+NKG2C+ clonotypes were found to rank among the top 10 CD8+ clonotypes and to make up roughly 1.0-8% of CD8+ T cells. Those dominant clonotypes were again the most abundant among CD3+CD56-NKG2C+ cells in several donors, at about 25-65%. Whether the expanded NKG2C-expressing T cell clones were specific for HCMV antigens remained unclear. The eight sequenced donors were randomly selected healthy volunteers, three men and five women. HCMV-specific IgG was detected in serum with a commercial ELISA kit to determine HCMV serostatus. Peripheral blood mononuclear cells were isolated from blood by Ficoll density gradient centrifugation. For over 5 donors, bulk peripheral blood T-cell repertoires were also sequenced from unsorted PBMC. Priming for cDNA synthesis came from the TCR beta constant segment, and two successive PCR amplification steps followed. The libraries were sequenced on Illumina HiSeq 2000/2500, MiSeq or NextSeq, producing 2 x 150 bp reads. Reads were demultiplexed and grouped by UMI with MIGEC, and clonotypes were assembled and quantified with MiTCR. To exclude erroneous sequences, any TCR cDNA sequence not supported by at least two reads was discarded. The tcR package was used for downstream repertoire analysis, and clonotypes were matched between fractions using CDR3 nucleotide sequence together with V segment. Antigen specificity was annotated against VDJdb with VDJmatch, allowing one amino acid substitution in CDR3.

The sample in question was PBMCs from blood, obtained on the day of vaccination. Here the chain combines TRBV12-3 or TRBV12-4 and TRBJ2-3; the D gene is possibly TRBD1, with 6 bases matching. The origin of this receptor is a man aged 45-65 years who received an inactivated influenza vaccine. Donor details come from another sample of the same person, matched by shared clones. The CDR3 loop reads CASSLVTGKTDTQYF. The DNA sequence reads TGTGCCAGCAGTTTAGTGACAGGCAAAACAGATACGCAGTATTTT.